This passage covers 5 T cell receptor beta chains from one sample sequenced in a study of regulatory T cells in long-lasting Graves disease. The time point: newly diagnosed GD, antithyroid drugs for less than 3 months. The TCR library was made from RNA extracted from PBMCs. Both iRepertoire HTBI primers and Arm-PCR of CDR3 regions were used to build the TCR beta libraries. TCRdb itself ran the multiplex PCR reads through MiXCR, one entry per CDR3 protein. This sample has roughly 520,000 distinct CDR3 sequences, with about 11% found just once. This same sample was also part of a study on T cells in Graves' hyperthyroidism and ophthalmopathy.

The starting material was peripheral blood mononuclear cells (PBMCs), obtained at new diagnosis, from a patient treated with antithyroid drugs. The receptors here all came from a woman aged 25 to 39 with Graves disease.

This clonotype came up many times. The chain joins TRBV9 to TRBJ1-1; unclear D gene. The ends were cut back, 3 bases at V and 8 bases at J, with 14 bases in the middle. The CDR3 is 13 amino acids. The germline CDR1 and CDR2 sequences are SGDLS and YYNGEE. The CDR3 DNA reads as TGTGCCAGCAGCGGCAACGGCCTCAGAGAAGCTTTCTTT. Residues: CASSGNGLREAFF.

This clonotype was recorded a few times. A much larger clone lies a single base off, so this may be a read error. The chain links TRBV11-2 to TRBJ2-4, with D maybe TRBD2 (6 bases). The CDR3 is made up of 13 amino acids. CDR1 is SGHAT and CDR2 is FQNNGV in the germline V gene. CDR3 loop: CASSLDPGRERFF. The CDR3 region has the DNA TGTGCCAGCAGCTTAGATCCGGGACGGGAGCGGTTCTTC. The variable domain in full, with the rest retrieved from reference TRBV11-2 and TRBJ2-4, is EAGVAQSPRYKIIEKRQSVAFWCNPISGHATLYWYQQILGQGPKLLIQFQNNGVVDDSQLPKDRFSAERLKGVDSTLKIQPAKLEDSAVYLCASSLDPGRERFFGAGTRLSVL.

This clonotype has at least ten counts. This sequence joins TRBV11-3 and TRBJ2-1; TRBD1 is a possible D gene (5 bases). This CDR3 contains 16 residues. Trimming stripped 1 base from V and 2 bases from J, with 12 bases between. Germline loops: CDR1 SGHNT, CDR2 YENEEA. The CDR3 DNA follows: TGTGCCAGCAGCTTAGCGCAGGGTTTACCCTACAATGAGCAGTTCTTC. Protein: CASSLAQGLPYNEQFF.

This clonotype showed up many times. This chain uses TRBV5-1 with TRBJ2-1; the D is unclear. Per germline, CDR1 SGHRS and CDR2 YFSETQ. The CDR3 runs 14 residues. V lost 0 bases, J lost 6 bases, and 10 bases lay in between. The CDR3 region is CASSLGDSSNEQFF. The CDR3 DNA reads as TGCGCCAGCAGCTTGGGGGATTCAAGCAATGAGCAGTTCTTC.

This clonotype was detected many times. CDR3 loop: CAMRGSSANEQYF. CDR3 coding DNA: TGTGCCATGCGGGGATCGTCTGCCAACGAGCAGTACTTC. This rearrangement joins TRBV6-1 to TRBJ2-7; perhaps TRBD2 as D (6 bases). Germline CDR1 and CDR2: MNHNS and SASEGT. The length of the CDR3 is 13 residues. The V gene lost 10 bases and the J gene lost 5 bases, with 18 bases spanning the gap.